Reported below is one T cell receptor (beta chain). The antigen is undetermined. Germline V gives CDR1 KGHDR, CDR2 SFDVKD. The CDR3 loop spans 14 amino acids. V was shortened by 6 bases and J by 3 bases, with 10 bases between the two germline ends. Using a J-beta primer mix together with a sample-barcoded 5' primer, a second PCR was run for roughly 6 to 11 cycles. CDR3-containing paired-end reads numbered at least 3 million in each sample. Each CDR3 protein gets one entry after TCRdb re-called the 5' RACE reads with MiXCR. The sample has about 280,000 distinct CDR3 sequences; roughly 26% are singletons. These data originate in a study of blood T cells in healthy people across ages. Overall study findings and caveats: The fall in TCR beta diversity per million T cells was roughly linear with age. Higher diversity and more naive CD4+ cells were features of long-lived donors, compared to aged donors.

Sequenced material: blood. The chain recombines TRBV24-1 with TRBJ2-2, with D perhaps assigned TRBD1 or TRBD2 (6 bases each). This clonotype was sampled from a woman in her sixties or seventies in good health. This chain's CDR3 is CATSNREDTGELFF. The CDR3 DNA is TGTGCCACCAGTAACAGGGAGGACACCGGGGAGCTGTTTTTT.